This T cell receptor (beta chain) was sequenced in a study of beta chain features in type 1 diabetes. CDR1 is SGHTA and CDR2 is FQGNSA in the germline V gene. The CDR3 contains 14 residues. The ends were cut back, 1 base at V and 4 bases at J, with 10 bases in the middle. Of the isolated RNA, all was reverse transcribed, and so the sequenced material was expressed TCRB transcripts. TCRdb's table, derived via immunoSEQ multiplex PCR, lists solely in-frame clones and lacks some. The data contain about 250,000 clones, 11% to 15% of them seen just once; the ten biggest clones take up roughly 0.024%. Purity above 98% was achieved in all sorted populations.

The J gene is TRBJ1-2, the V gene TRBV7-2; D perhaps matches TRBD1 (6 bases). Sequences were obtained from naive CD4+ T cells from blood. The receptor's source is a middle-aged woman in good health. The CDR3 here is CASSLEGGGYGYTF. The CDR3 DNA is TGTGCCAGCAGCTTAGAAGGGGGGGGCTATGGCTACACCTTC.